This T cell receptor beta chain was sequenced during a study of blood T cell repertoires in COVID-19. Study background: The analysed material was cDNA or gDNA that came from T cells, B-cell-depleted T cells, or PBMCs.

Under the authors' procedure: Amplification of reference gene primers was used by the study to estimate nucleated cell counts. The table came from immunoSEQ multiplex PCR; TCRdb's copy has only in-frame clones and leaves some out. V and J calls and clone size come straight from that table; D and trimming were deduced from the DNA. The sample includes about 170,000 clones, 74% seen only once; the top ten take 2.5% to 3.5%. Sequenced input: peripheral blood. The sequence was collected from a woman older than 75 with acute or convalescent COVID-19.

The CDR3 sequence is CASCAEMNTGELFF. DNA for the CDR3: TGTGCCAGCTGCGCGGAGATGAACACCGGGGAGCTGTTTTTT. The rearrangement links TRBV2 to TRBJ2-2; D remains ambiguous. Germline lookup yields CDR1 SNHLY and CDR2 FYNNEI. The CDR3 has 14 amino acids. Trimming cost V 8 bases and J 1 base, with 11 bases left between them.